The 23 T cell receptor beta chains below were found in one sample sequenced in a study of blood T cell repertoires in COVID-19. Here immunoSEQ multiplex PCR was the method, and the copy in TCRdb shows in-frame clones only, minus some. The sample yields about 670,000 clones, 70% to 90% seen once. The specimen sequenced was peripheral blood. The receptors stem from a woman aged 18-29 years with acute or convalescent COVID-19.

V and J are TRBV4-2 and TRBJ2-1, with TRBD2 matching over 13 bases. V gave up 4 bases and J gave up 4 bases; unmatched junction bases: 1. Germline loops: CDR1 LGHNA, CDR2 YNFKEQ. There are 15 residues in the CDR3. The CDR3 protein is CASSPTSGGYNEQFF. CDR3 sequence (DNA): TGTGCCAGCAGCCCGACTAGCGGGGGGTACAATGAGCAGTTCTTC.

The chain uses TRBV25-1 and TRBJ1-4; D not resolved. V was pared by 4 bases and J by 8 bases, with 14 bases between. This CDR3 is built from 14 residues. CDR1 MGHDK and CDR2 SYGVNS come from the germline V gene. The CDR3 bases are TGTGCCAGCAGTGCAGGAGGCGAGATCGAAAAACTGTTTTTT. Its translation: CASSAGGEIEKLFF. Full variable domain (rest looked up from reference TRBV25-1 and TRBJ1-4): EADIYQTPRYLVIGTGKKITLECSQTMGHDKMYWYQQDPGMELHLIHYSYGVNSTEKGDLSSESTVSRIRTEHFPLTLESARPSHTSQYLCASSAGGEIEKLFFGSGTQLSVL.

The CDR3 reads CASSRTGKRGGRGEKLFF. Written as DNA, the CDR3 is TGTGCCAGCAGCCGGACAGGGAAAAGGGGTGGACGGGGGGAAAAACTGTTTTTT. V usage is TRBV7-2 and J usage is TRBJ1-4; 8 nucleotides align to TRBD1. Germline lookup yields CDR1 SGHTA and CDR2 FQGNSA. J was trimmed by 8 bases and V by 5 bases; bases with no gene match: 19. The CDR3 is 18 amino acids.

This clone is a singleton in its sample. The chain employs TRBV3-1 (or the pseudogene TRBV3-2) and TRBJ2-1, with TRBD2 matching over 13 bases. V dropped 4 bases and J dropped 4; count of bases not matched to a gene: 4. CDR1 and CDR2 from the germline V gene are LGHDT and YNNKEL (reference sequence). This CDR3 contains 16 residues. The DNA of the CDR3 is TGTGCCAGCAGCCGACGGACTAGCGGGGGTTACAATGAGCAGTTCTTC. Its protein is CASSRRTSGGYNEQFF.

The rearrangement links TRBV13 to TRBJ1-2; no clear D gene. CDR1 is PRHDT and CDR2 is FYEKMQ in the germline V gene (reference sequence). This CDR3 spans 14 amino acids. The V gene lost 4 bases and the J gene lost 0 bases, with 9 bases spanning the gap. CDR3 coding DNA: TGTGCCAGCAGCTCGCAGGAAGCTAACTATGGCTACACCTTC. It is translated as CASSSQEANYGYTF.

This chain uses TRBV4-1 with TRBJ2-1, with D perhaps matching TRBD2 (5 bases). Between the trimmed V and J ends, which lost 0 bases and 8 bases, there was a span of 11 bases. Germline V CDR1 and CDR2: MGHRA, YSYEKL. The CDR3 consists of 14 residues. As DNA, the CDR3 is TGCGCCAGCAGCCAAGAAGGGAGAGGGTATGAGCAGTTCTTC. This encodes CASSQEGRGYEQFF.

This chain joins TRBV27 and TRBJ1-6, with unresolved D. Trimming pared 1 base from V and 9 bases from J, leaving 13 bases between. Germline loops: CDR1 MNHEY, CDR2 SMNVEV (reference sequence). This CDR3 is built from 15 residues. The CDR3 coding sequence is TGTGCCAGCAGTTTATTCGTCATTCGAGGTTCACCCCTCCACTTT. Translating gives CASSLFVIRGSPLHF.

This rearrangement joins TRBV7-6 to TRBJ2-2; D ambiguous. V dropped 5 bases and J dropped 6 bases, with 7 bases sitting between them. Germline V CDR1 and CDR2: SGHVS, FNYEAQ. The CDR3 extends over 12 amino acids. This CDR3 is CASSPSAGELFF. As DNA, the CDR3 is TGTGCCAGCAGCCCGAGTGCCGGGGAGCTGTTTTTT.

The CDR3 spells CASSQDEGVYGYTF. CDR3 coding DNA: TGTGCCAGCAGCCAAGATGAGGGGGTCTATGGCTACACCTTC. The gene calls are TRBV14 and TRBJ1-2; possibly TRBD1 for D (6 bases). The CDR3 spans 14 residues. In germline, CDR1 is SGHDN, CDR2 FVKESK. Trimming shortened V by 0 bases and J by 4 bases, and 9 bases separated the two germline ends.

V usage is TRBV25-1 and J usage is TRBJ1-1; maybe TRBD1 (6 bases). The CDR3 contains 14 residues. Trimming cost V 4 bases and J 1 base, with 10 bases left between them. CDR1 is MGHDK, CDR2 SYGVNS, per germline. CDR3 nucleotides: TGTGCCAGCAGTGTACAGGGTCCGAACACTGAAGCTTTCTTT. It specifies CASSVQGPNTEAFF. The variable domain in full, with the rest retrieved from reference TRBV25-1 and TRBJ1-1, is EADIYQTPRYLVIGTGKKITLECSQTMGHDKMYWYQQDPGMELHLIHYSYGVNSTEKGDLSSESTVSRIRTEHFPLTLESARPSHTSQYLCASSVQGPNTEAFFGQGTRLTVV.

This sequence joins TRBV7-2 and TRBJ1-1; TRBD1 might be the D (5 bases). Germline CDR1 and CDR2: SGHTA and FQGNSA. Trimming pared 6 bases from V and 1 base from J, leaving 12 bases between. The CDR3 covers 14 residues. This CDR3 reads CASRPRGRNTEAFF. The CDR3 bases are TGTGCCAGCAGACCCCGGGGGAGGAACACTGAAGCTTTCTTT.

This chain joins TRBV5-1 and TRBJ2-2, with 7 bases identical to TRBD1. V shed 5 bases and J 4 bases; nucleotides not matched to a gene: 5. CDR1 and CDR2 from the germline V gene are SGHRS and YFSETQ. This CDR3 comprises 14 residues. CDR3 in DNA: TGCGCCAGCAGGTGGACAGGTGGCACCGGGGAGCTGTTTTTT. The encoded protein is CASRWTGGTGELFF.

This clone was detected a few times. CDR3 residues: CASSVAPPSGGPPDTQYF. For the CDR3, the DNA is TGTGCCAGCAGTGTAGCCCCCCCTAGCGGGGGCCCCCCAGATACGCAGTATTTT. This sequence joins TRBV2 and TRBJ2-3; 10 bases fit TRBD2. Germline V gene data show CDR1 as SNHLY and CDR2 as FYNNEI. The CDR3 runs 18 residues. Trimming at V came to 4 bases and at J to 4 bases, leaving 14 bases not matched to a gene.

The chain couples TRBV29-1 to TRBJ2-7; 9 bases agree with TRBD1. CDR1 SQVTM and CDR2 ANQGSEA come from the germline V gene. V was clipped by 7 bases and J by 4 bases; unmatched bases: 5. The CDR3 length is 12 residues. The CDR3 loop is CSATGTGYEQYF. CDR3 in DNA: TGCAGCGCCACCGGGACAGGGTACGAGCAGTACTTC.

V usage is TRBV12-2 and J usage is TRBJ1-5. TRBV12-2 is a pseudogene segment. The CDR3 is 19 amino acids. The CDR3 coding sequence is TGTGCAAGTCGCTTTCTAAAGTCGGGTGACCGTAATAGCAATCAGCCCCAGCATTTT. Protein: CASRFLKSGDRNSNQPQHF.

This chain connects TRBV12-5 to TRBJ1-2; D gene unclear. The germline gives CDR1 LGHNT, CDR2 FRNRAP. Trimming removed 1 base at V and 2 bases at J, with 8 bases between. The CDR3 is 14 amino acids. The CDR3 sequence is CASGLGTRNYGYTF. The CDR3 coding sequence is TGTGCTAGTGGTTTGGGAACACGAAACTATGGCTACACCTTC.

This clone occurred a few times. The chain joins TRBV4-2 to TRBJ2-3; a possible D gene is TRBD1 (5 bases). This CDR3 is built from 16 residues. Germline V lookup: CDR1 LGHNA, CDR2 YNFKEQ. Trimming took 4 bases from V and 2 from J, leaving 16 bases between them. The DNA of the CDR3 is TGTGCCAGCAGCCCGGTGGGCAGGGAAATCACAGATACGCAGTATTTT. Protein product: CASSPVGREITDTQYF.

For the CDR3, the DNA is TGTGCCAGCAGCTTAGCCTCCCTGACAGGGCGGACAGATACGCAGTATTTT. Its translation: CASSLASLTGRTDTQYF. This sequence joins TRBV11-3 and TRBJ2-3; 7 bases fit TRBD1. With V trimmed by 1 base and J by 3 bases, 10 bases remained unmatched. This CDR3 is 17 amino acids long. Per germline, CDR1 SGHNT and CDR2 YENEEA.

The rearrangement uses TRBV12-3 or TRBV12-4 and TRBJ2-7; possibly TRBD2 for D (5 bases). Trimming removed 8 bases from V and 6 bases from J, with 14 bases in between. This CDR3 contains 12 residues. CDR3 nucleotides: TGTGCCAGCGGGCCAGGTCGGGGCGAGCAGTACTTC. It yields the protein CASGPGRGEQYF.

The rearrangement links TRBV27 to TRBJ1-6; 8 bases align to TRBD1. This CDR3 spans 17 amino acids. Trimming removed 5 bases from V and 7 bases from J; junction bases left unmatched: 13. Looked up from germline, CDR1 is MNHEY and CDR2 is SMNVEV (reference sequence). The CDR3 sequence: CASSPGPWTGQNSPLHF. Here the CDR3 DNA reads TGTGCCAGCAGTCCTGGCCCGTGGACAGGGCAAAATTCACCCCTCCACTTT.

The rearrangement joins TRBV2 to TRBJ2-2, with D unclear. The CDR3 runs 14 residues. Germline CDR1 and CDR2: SNHLY and FYNNEI. V dropped 5 bases and J dropped 4 bases, with 11 bases sitting between them. The DNA for the CDR3 is TGTGCCAGCAGTAAAACAGTGGGCACCGGGGAGCTGTTTTTT. This sequence encodes CASSKTVGTGELFF.

The V call is TRBV28, the J call TRBJ1-2; the match to TRBD1 covers 7 bases. V lost 4 bases, J lost 0 bases, and 11 bases stayed unmatched. CDR1 is MDHEN, CDR2 SYDVKM, per germline. This CDR3 region has 17 residues. In DNA, the CDR3 is TGTGCCAGCAGTTCCCCGGGACAGATAAATTCTAACTATGGCTACACCTTC. It translates to CASSSPGQINSNYGYTF.

The chain recombines TRBV3-1 (or the pseudogene TRBV3-2) with TRBJ1-5; D is possibly TRBD1 (6 bases). CDR3 length: 19 residues. Germline-derived CDR1 and CDR2 are LGHDT and YNNKEL (reference sequence). V shed 4 bases and J shed 9 bases, with 31 bases lying between them. The CDR3 is CASSLLPDRVVAPERPQHF. The CDR3 DNA reads as TGTGCCAGCAGCCTCCTACCGGACAGAGTTGTGGCCCCGGAGAGGCCCCAGCATTTT.